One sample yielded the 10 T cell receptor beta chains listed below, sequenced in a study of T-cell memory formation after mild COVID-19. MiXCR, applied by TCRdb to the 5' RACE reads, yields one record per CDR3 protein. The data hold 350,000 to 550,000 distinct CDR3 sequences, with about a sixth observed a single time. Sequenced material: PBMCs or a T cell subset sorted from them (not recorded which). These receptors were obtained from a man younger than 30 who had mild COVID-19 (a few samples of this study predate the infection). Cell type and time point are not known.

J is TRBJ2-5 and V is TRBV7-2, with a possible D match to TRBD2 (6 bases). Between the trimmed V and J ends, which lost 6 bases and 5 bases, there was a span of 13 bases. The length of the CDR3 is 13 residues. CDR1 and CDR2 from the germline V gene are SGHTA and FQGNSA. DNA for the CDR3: TGTGCCAGCAGTCATAGCGGTGCGGAGACCCAGTACTTC. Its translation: CASSHSGAETQYF.

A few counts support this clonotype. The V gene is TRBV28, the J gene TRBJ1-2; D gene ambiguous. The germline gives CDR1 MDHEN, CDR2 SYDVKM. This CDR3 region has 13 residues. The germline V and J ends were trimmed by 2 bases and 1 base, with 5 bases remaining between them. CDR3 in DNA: TGTGCCAGCAGTTTACTGGATAACTATGGCTACACCTTC. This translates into CASSLLDNYGYTF.

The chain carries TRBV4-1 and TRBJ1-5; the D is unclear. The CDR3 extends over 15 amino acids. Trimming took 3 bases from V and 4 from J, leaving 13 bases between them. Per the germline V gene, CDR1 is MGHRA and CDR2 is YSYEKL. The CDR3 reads CASSQVLSLNQPQHF. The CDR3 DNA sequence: TGCGCCAGCAGCCAGGTCTTGTCTCTGAATCAGCCCCAGCATTTT.

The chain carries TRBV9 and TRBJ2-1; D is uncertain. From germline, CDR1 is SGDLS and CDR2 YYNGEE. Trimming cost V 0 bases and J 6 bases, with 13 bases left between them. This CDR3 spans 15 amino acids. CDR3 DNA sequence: TGTGCCAGCAGCGTAGACTGGTGGGTTATCAATGAGCAGTTCTTC. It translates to CASSVDWWVINEQFF.

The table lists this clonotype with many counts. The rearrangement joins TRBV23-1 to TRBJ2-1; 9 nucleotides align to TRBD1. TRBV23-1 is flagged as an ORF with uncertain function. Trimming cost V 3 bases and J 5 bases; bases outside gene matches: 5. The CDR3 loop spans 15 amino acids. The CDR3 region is CASSHQRQGDNEQFF. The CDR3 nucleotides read TGCGCCAGCAGTCACCAGCGACAGGGGGACAATGAGCAGTTCTTC.

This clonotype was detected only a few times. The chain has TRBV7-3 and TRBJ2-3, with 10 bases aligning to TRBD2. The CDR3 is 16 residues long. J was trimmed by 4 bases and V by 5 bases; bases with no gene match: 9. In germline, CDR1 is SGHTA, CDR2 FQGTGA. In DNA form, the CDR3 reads TGTGCCAGCAGCCGAAGAGCGGGGGGGAGGGCAGATACGCAGTATTTT. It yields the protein CASSRRAGGRADTQYF.

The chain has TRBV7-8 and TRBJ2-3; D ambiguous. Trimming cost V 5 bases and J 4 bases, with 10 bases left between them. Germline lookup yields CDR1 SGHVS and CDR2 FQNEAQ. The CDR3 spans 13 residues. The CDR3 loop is CASSLTRPDTQYF. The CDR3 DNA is TGTGCCAGCAGCCTCACCCGTCCAGATACGCAGTATTTT.

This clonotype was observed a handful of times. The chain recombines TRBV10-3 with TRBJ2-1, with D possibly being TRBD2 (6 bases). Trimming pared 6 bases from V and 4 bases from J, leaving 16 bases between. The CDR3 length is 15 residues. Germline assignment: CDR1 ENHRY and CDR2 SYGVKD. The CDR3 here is CAIREAGTQYNEQFF. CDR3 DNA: TGTGCCATCAGGGAAGCCGGGACTCAATACAATGAGCAGTTCTTC.

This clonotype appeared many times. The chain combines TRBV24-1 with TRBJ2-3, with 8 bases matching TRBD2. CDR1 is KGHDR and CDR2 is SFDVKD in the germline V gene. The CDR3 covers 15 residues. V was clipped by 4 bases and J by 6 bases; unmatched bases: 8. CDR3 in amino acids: CATSESGTRSDTQYF. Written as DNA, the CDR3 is TGTGCCACCAGTGAGTCCGGGACTAGATCGGATACGCAGTATTTT.

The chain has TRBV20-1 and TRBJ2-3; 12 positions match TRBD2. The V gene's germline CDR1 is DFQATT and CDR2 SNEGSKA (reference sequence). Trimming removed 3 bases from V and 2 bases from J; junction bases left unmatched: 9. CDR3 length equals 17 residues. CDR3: CSASTSGGPYITDTQYF. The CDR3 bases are TGCAGTGCTAGTACTAGCGGGGGGCCATACATCACAGATACGCAGTATTTT.